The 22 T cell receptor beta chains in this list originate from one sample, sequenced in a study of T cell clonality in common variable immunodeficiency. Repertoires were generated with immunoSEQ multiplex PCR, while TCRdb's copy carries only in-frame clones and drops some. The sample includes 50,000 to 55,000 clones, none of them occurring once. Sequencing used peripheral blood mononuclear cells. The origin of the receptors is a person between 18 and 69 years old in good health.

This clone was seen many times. CDR3 bases read: TGCGCCAGCAGCTTGATGCCAGGTGACAATGAG. It codes for CASSLMPGDNE. The whole CDR3 protein reads CASSLMPGDNEQFF. This chain joins TRBV5-1 and TRBJ2-1, with D hard to call. The read terminates 3 residues before the CDR3 end, so the remaining end is supplied by the germline J gene. Germline loops: CDR1 SGHRS, CDR2 YFSETQ. The V end lost 1 base, the J end lost 5 bases, and 10 bases lay between the germline ends. CDR3 length equals 14 residues.

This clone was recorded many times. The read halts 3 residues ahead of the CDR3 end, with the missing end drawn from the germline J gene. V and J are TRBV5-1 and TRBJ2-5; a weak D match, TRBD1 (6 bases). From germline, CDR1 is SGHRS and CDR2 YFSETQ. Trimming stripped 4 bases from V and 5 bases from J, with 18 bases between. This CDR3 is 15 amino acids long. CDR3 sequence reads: CASSPWTEHGETQYF. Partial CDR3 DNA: TGCGCCAGCAGCCCCTGGACAGAGCACGGGGAGACC.

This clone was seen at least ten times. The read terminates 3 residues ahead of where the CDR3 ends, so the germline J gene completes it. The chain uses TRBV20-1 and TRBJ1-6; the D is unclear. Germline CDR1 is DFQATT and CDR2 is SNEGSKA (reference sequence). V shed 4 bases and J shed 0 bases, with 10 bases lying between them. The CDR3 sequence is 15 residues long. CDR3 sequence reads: CSAIRASSYNSPLHF. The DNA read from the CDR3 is TGCAGTGCTATACGCGCGAGCTCCTATAATTCACCC.

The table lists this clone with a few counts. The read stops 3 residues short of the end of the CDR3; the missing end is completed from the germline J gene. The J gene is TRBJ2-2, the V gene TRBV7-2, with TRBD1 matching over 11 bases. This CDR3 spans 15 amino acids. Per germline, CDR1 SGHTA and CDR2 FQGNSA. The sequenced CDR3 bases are TGTGCCAGCAGCTTCGTAGGGACAGGGGGTGAAAAG. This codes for CASSFVGTGGEK. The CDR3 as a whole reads CASSFVGTGGEKLFF. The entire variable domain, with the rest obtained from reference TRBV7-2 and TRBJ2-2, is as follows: GAGVSQSPSNKVTEKGKDVELRCDPISGHTALYWYRQSLGQGLEFLIYFQGNSAPDKSGLPSDRFSAERTGGSVSTLTIQRTQQEDSAVYLCASSFVGTGGEKLFFGEGSRLTVL.

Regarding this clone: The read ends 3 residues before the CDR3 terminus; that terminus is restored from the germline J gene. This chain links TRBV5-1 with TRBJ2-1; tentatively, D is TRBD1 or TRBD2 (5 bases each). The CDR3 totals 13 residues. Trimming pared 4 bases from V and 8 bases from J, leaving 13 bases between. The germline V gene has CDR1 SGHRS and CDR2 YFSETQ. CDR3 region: CASSVGPTYEQFF. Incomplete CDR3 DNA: TGCGCCAGCAGCGTGGGACCGACTTATGAG.

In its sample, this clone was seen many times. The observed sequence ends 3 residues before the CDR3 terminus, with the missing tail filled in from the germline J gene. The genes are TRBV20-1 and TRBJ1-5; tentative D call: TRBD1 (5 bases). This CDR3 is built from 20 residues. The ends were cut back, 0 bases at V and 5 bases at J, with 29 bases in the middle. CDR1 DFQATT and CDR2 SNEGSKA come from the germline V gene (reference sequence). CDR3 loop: CSAREENPAREWASDQPQHF. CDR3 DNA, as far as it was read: TGCAGTGCTAGAGAAGAGAACCCAGCCAGGGAGTGGGCTTCGGATCAGCCC.

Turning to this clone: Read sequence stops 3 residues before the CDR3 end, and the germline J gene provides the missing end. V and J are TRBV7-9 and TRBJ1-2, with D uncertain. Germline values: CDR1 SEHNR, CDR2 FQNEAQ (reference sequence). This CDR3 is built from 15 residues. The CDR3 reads CASSSEQASSYDYTF. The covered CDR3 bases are TGTGCCAGCAGCTCGGAGCAGGCCTCTAGCTACGAC.

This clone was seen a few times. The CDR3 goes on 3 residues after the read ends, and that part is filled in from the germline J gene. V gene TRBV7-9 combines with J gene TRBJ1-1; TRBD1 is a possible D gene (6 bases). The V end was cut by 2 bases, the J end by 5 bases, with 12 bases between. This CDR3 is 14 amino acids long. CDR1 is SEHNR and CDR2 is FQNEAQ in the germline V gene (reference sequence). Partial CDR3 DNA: TGTGCCAGCAGCTTAAAGGGGGTAAGGACTGAA. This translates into CASSLKGVRTE. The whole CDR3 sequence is CASSLKGVRTEAFF.

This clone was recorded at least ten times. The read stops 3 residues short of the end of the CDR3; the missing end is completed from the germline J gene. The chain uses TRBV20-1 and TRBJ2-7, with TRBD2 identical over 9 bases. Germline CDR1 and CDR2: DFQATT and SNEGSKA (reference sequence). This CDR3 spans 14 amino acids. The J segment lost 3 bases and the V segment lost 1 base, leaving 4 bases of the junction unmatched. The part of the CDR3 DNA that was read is TGCAGTGCTAGAGTCGGACTAGCGAGCTACGAG. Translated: CSARVGLASYE. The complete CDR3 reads CSARVGLASYEQYF.

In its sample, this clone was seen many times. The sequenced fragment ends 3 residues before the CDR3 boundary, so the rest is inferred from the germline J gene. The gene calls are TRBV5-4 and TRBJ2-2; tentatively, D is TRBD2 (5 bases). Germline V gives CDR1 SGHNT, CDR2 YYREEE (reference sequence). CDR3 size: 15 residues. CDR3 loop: CASSSARGPNEKLFF. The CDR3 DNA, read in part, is TGTGCCAGCAGCTCGGCCCGGGGTCCGAATGAAAAG.

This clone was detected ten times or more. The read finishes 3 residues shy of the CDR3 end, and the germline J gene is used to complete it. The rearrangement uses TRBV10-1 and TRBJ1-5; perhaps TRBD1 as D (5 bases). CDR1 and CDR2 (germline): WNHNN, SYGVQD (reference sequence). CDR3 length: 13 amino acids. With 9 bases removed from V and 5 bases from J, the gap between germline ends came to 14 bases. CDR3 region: CARKDSRDQPQHF. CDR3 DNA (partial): TGCGCCAGGAAAGACAGTAGGGATCAGCCC.

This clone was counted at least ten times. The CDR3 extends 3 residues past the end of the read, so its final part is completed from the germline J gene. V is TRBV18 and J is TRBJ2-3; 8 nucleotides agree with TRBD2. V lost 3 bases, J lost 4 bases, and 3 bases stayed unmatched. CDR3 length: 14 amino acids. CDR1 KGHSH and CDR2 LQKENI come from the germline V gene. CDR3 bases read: TGTGCCAGCTCACCCGGGGGGGCCGCAGATACG. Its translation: CASSPGGAADT. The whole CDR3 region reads CASSPGGAADTQYF.

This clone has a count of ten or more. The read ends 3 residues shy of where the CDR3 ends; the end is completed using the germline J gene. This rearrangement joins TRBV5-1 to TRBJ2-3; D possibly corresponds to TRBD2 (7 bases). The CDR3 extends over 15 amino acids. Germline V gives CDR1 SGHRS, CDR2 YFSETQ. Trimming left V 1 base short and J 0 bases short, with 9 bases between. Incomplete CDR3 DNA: TGCGCCAGCAGCTTGACGGGGGGCAGCACAGATACG. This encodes CASSLTGGSTDT. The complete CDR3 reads CASSLTGGSTDTQYF.

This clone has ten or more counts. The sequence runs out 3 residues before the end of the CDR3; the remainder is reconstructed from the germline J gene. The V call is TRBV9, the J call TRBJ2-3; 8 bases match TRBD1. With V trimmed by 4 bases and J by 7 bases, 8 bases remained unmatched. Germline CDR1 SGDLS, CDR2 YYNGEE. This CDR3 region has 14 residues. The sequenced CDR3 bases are TGTGCCAGCAGCCAGGCAGGGGGCGGAAATACG. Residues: CASSQAGGGNT. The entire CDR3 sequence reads CASSQAGGGNTQYF.

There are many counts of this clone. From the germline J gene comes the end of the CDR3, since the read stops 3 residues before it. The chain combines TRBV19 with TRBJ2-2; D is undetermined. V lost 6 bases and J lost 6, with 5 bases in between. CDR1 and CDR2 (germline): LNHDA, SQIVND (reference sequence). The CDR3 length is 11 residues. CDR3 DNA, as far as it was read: TGTGCCAGTAGGCTATCCGGGGAG. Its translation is CASRLSGE. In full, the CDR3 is CASRLSGELFF.

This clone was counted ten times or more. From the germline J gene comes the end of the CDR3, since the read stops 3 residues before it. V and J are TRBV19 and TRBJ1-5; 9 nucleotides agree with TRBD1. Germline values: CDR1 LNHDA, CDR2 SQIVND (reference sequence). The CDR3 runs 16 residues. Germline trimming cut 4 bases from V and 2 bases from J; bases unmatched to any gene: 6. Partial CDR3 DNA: TGTGCCAGTAGTACTCAGACAGGGGGTGGCAATCAGCCC. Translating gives CASSTQTGGGNQP. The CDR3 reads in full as CASSTQTGGGNQPQHF.

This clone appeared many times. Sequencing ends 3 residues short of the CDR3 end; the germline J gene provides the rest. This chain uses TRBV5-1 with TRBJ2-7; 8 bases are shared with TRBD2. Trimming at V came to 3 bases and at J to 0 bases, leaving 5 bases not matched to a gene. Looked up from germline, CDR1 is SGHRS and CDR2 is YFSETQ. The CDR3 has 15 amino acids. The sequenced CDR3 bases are TGCGCCAGCAGCTCACTAGCGGAAAGCTCCTACGAG. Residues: CASSSLAESSYE. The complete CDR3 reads CASSSLAESSYEQYF.

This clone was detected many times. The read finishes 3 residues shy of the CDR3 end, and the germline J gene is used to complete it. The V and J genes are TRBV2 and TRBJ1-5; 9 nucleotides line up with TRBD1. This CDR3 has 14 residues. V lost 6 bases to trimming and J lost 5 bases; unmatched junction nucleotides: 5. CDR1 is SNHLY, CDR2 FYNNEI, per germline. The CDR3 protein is CASRDRGLYQPQHF. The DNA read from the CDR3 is TGTGCCAGCAGGGACAGGGGACTCTATCAGCCC.

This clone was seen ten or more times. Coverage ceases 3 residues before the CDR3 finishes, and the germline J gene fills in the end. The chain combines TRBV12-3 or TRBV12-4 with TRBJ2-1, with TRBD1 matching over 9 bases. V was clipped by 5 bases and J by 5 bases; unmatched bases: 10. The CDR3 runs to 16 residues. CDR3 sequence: CASSPRGQGLDNEQFF. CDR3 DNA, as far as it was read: TGTGCCAGCAGTCCCCGGGGACAGGGCCTCGACAATGAG.

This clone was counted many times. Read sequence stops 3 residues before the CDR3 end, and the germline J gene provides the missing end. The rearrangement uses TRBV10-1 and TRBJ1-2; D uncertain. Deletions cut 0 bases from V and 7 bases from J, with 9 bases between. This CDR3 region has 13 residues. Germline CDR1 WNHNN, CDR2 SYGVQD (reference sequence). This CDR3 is CASSESGGLGYTF. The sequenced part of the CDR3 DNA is TGCGCCAGCAGTGAGTCCGGCGGTCTTGGC.

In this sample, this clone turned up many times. The CDR3 DNA, read in part, is TGCAGTGCCTGGGACAGGGGGCCAGAAGGC. Its protein is CSAWDRGPEG. The whole CDR3 reads CSAWDRGPEGYTF. The genes are TRBV20-1 and TRBJ1-2; 12 nucleotides agree with TRBD1. The CDR3 goes on 3 residues after the read ends, and that part is filled in from the germline J gene. The V gene's germline CDR1 is DFQATT and CDR2 SNEGSKA (reference sequence). The CDR3 loop spans 13 amino acids.

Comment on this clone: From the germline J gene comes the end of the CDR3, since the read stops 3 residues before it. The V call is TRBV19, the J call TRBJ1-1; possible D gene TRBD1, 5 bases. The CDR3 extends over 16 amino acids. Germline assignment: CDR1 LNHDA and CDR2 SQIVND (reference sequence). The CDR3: CASSIVRGEGTDTAFF. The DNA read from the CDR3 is TGTGCCAGTAGTATTGTGCGGGGGGAGGGAACAGATACG.